The 12 T cell receptor beta chains below were found in one sample sequenced in a study of beta chain features in type 1 diabetes. The whole isolated RNA underwent reverse transcription, so sequencing captured expressed TCRB transcripts. The method was immunoSEQ multiplex PCR; TCRdb's version includes in-frame clones alone and lacks a portion of them. The data contain 500,000 to 800,000 clones, over 10% of them singletons. General study points: Moderate yet significant TCRB CDR3 shortening was seen in Type 1 diabetes patients in all four CD4+ subsets.

For these TCRs, the target antigens are not known. The specimen sequenced was naive CD4+ T cells from blood. These receptors all come from a man aged 25-45 years with type 1 diabetes.

This clone was picked up a small number of times. The CDR3 reads CASSPFDSNTEAFF. The CDR3 DNA reads as TGTGCCAGCAGCCCGTTCGACAGCAACACTGAAGCTTTCTTT. V usage is TRBV14 and J usage is TRBJ1-1, with D maybe TRBD1 (5 bases). Germline CDR1 reads SGHDN; CDR2 reads FVKESK. V lost 4 bases, J lost 2 bases, and 11 bases lay in between. The CDR3 has 14 residues.

This sequence joins TRBV29-1 and TRBJ2-6; 7 bases are shared with TRBD1. Germline V lookup: CDR1 SQVTM, CDR2 ANQGSEA. This CDR3 is 15 amino acids long. After removal of 7 bases from V and 2 bases from J, the junction contained 8 bases not matched to a gene. DNA for the CDR3: TGCAGCGCCGGACGAGGGGGCACTGGGGCCAACGTCCTGACTTTC. Translating gives CSAGRGGTGANVLTF.

CDR3 loop: CASRSPGQGNNEQFF. In DNA, the CDR3 is TGCGCCAGCAGATCTCCGGGACAGGGTAACAATGAGCAGTTCTTC. The rearrangement links TRBV4-1 to TRBJ2-1, with TRBD1 identical over 9 bases. V was pared by 6 bases and J by 5 bases, with 8 bases of the junction left unmatched. CDR3 length: 15 amino acids. CDR1 MGHRA and CDR2 YSYEKL come from the germline V gene.

The rearrangement uses TRBV25-1 and TRBJ2-1; 13 positions agree with TRBD2. This CDR3 comprises 16 residues. Germline values: CDR1 MGHDK, CDR2 SYGVNS. J was trimmed by 7 bases and V by 1 base; bases with no gene match: 4. The CDR3 loop reads CASSEWGLAGLNEQFF. As DNA, the CDR3 is TGTGCCAGCAGTGAATGGGGACTAGCGGGGTTGAATGAGCAGTTCTTC.

The chain combines TRBV7-8 with TRBJ1-1; TRBD1 aligns across 8 bases. This CDR3 is built from 12 residues. V was clipped by 5 bases and J by 8 bases; unmatched bases: 4. Germline values: CDR1 SGHVS, CDR2 FQNEAQ. The CDR3 loop is CASSNRDREAFF. CDR3 coding DNA: TGTGCCAGCAGCAACCGGGACAGGGAAGCTTTCTTT.

This clone turned up a few times. V gene TRBV6-6 combines with J gene TRBJ1-2, with D possibly matching TRBD1 (5 bases). Trimming cost V 5 bases and J 2 bases, with 9 bases left between them. Germline loops: CDR1 MNHNY, CDR2 SVGAGI (reference sequence). The CDR3 loop spans 13 amino acids. This CDR3 reads CASSPQENYGYTF. The DNA for the CDR3 is TGTGCCAGCAGTCCACAGGAAAACTATGGCTACACCTTC.

The V gene is TRBV7-9, the J gene TRBJ1-2; D is possibly TRBD1 (6 bases). Trimming took 9 bases from V and 1 from J, leaving 15 bases between them. This CDR3 contains 14 residues. Germline V gene data show CDR1 as SEHNR and CDR2 as FQNEAQ (reference sequence). In DNA, the CDR3 is TGTGCCAGTACCGAGGGGGGGCTTAACTATGGCTACACCTTC. It is translated as CASTEGGLNYGYTF.

V is TRBV6-6 and J is TRBJ1-2; D is unresolved. Germline CDR1 is MNHNY and CDR2 is SVGAGI (reference sequence). There are 12 residues in the CDR3. Trimming took off 5 bases at V and 3 bases at J, with 7 bases between the two ends. The DNA for the CDR3 is TGTGCCAGCAGTACTACAGACTATGGCTACACCTTC. Translation gives CASSTTDYGYTF.

This clone occurred a few times. The V and J genes are TRBV7-9 and TRBJ2-3; unclear D gene. CDR1 is SEHNR and CDR2 is FQNEAQ in the germline V gene (reference sequence). This CDR3 has 12 residues. The germline V and J ends were trimmed by 4 bases and 6 bases, with 8 bases remaining between them. CDR3 coding DNA: TGTGCCAGCAGCTCCCCGGAGGATACGCAGTATTTT. This codes for CASSSPEDTQYF.

The chain has TRBV28 and TRBJ2-7; D remains ambiguous. CDR1 MDHEN and CDR2 SYDVKM come from the germline V gene. V was pared by 2 bases and J by 2 bases, with 7 bases between. The CDR3 spans 13 residues. The CDR3 sequence: CASSLSRAYEQYF. CDR3 sequence (DNA): TGTGCCAGCAGTTTAAGTCGGGCCTACGAGCAGTACTTC.

This clone was counted once. The rearrangement links TRBV12-5 to TRBJ1-5; D remains unclear. Per germline, CDR1 LGHNT and CDR2 FRNRAP. V lost 5 bases and J lost 4, with 12 bases in between. This CDR3 comprises 14 residues. DNA of the CDR3: TGTGCTAGTGGTCCTGACTCCGAGAATCAGCCCCAGCATTTT. This codes for CASGPDSENQPQHF.

This clone was counted a few times. This sequence joins TRBV12-5 and TRBJ2-7; 11 nucleotides line up with TRBD1. The CDR3 spans 17 residues. The V gene end was trimmed by 5 bases and the J gene end by 2 bases; junction bases not matched to a gene: 11. Germline V gene lookup returns CDR1 LGHNT and CDR2 FRNRAP. The CDR3 loop reads CASGVPLSGQGAYEQYF. The CDR3 DNA reads TGTGCTAGTGGTGTGCCTCTCTCGGGACAGGGGGCCTACGAGCAGTACTTC.